This TCR beta chain stems from a study of spatial heterogeneity in lung cancer. Overall study findings and caveats: Higher tumor mutation counts went along with higher counts of expanded intratumoral alpha and beta TCRs.

A unique molecular identifier was attached to every TCR cDNA molecule. TCRdb analysed the 5' RACE reads with MiXCR anew, one entry per CDR3 protein. In the table there are under 8,000 distinct CDR3 sequences, 6.5% to 8% of which are singletons. As to time point: sample taken at primary tumor resection. CDR1 SGHNT and CDR2 YYREEE come from the germline V gene (reference sequence). This CDR3 spans 15 amino acids. J was trimmed by 4 bases and V by 1 base; bases with no gene match: 5. This clonotype was recorded many times. No antigen is known for it. The chain is built from TRBV5-4 and TRBJ2-3, with 8 bases that match TRBD2. The specimen was lung tumor tissue, collected at surgery. This TCR was sampled from a male donor with early-stage non-small cell lung cancer. CDR3: CASSLSSGTADTQYF. CDR3 nucleotide sequence: TGTGCCAGCAGCTTGAGTAGCGGGACGGCAGATACGCAGTATTTT.